This paragraph covers one T cell receptor (beta chain) sequence. Possible read error: a much larger clone is one base away. The data were obtained in a study of T cells in Graves' hyperthyroidism and ophthalmopathy. The TCR beta CDR3 regions underwent amplification using RNA transcripts as the source. An initial round of RT-PCR targeting the TCR CDR3 relied on the HTBI primer set. Each CDR3 protein is one row after TCRdb ran MiXCR on the multiplex PCR reads. The table records roughly 700,000 distinct CDR3 sequences, 17% of them present only once. The CDR3 contains 13 residues. CDR1 is SGHTA, CDR2 FQGNSA, per germline.

The genes are TRBV7-2 and TRBJ1-1, with D hard to call. The sequenced sample consisted of blood. The TCR was taken from a man aged 50 or older with Graves' hyperthyroidism. CDR3 coding DNA: TGTGTCAGCTCCGAGGGCGGGATAACTGAAGCTTTCTTT. Translation: CVSSEGGITEAFF.